The clone carrying this T cell receptor (beta chain) occurred a few times. Its specificity is not known. TCRdb's table, derived via immunoSEQ multiplex PCR, lists solely in-frame clones and lacks some. The repertoire consists of about 110,000 clones, with 70% to 90% occurring once and the leading ten covering less than 20%. The data were taken from a study of PD-1 blockade in classical Hodgkin lymphoma. General observations from the study: Relapsed/refractory patients reportedly had the lowest baseline TCR diversity, below newly diagnosed patients, who were below healthy donors. Prior to therapy, complete responders displayed diversity much like that of newly diagnosed patients.

The CDR3 spans 17 residues. V shed 5 bases, J shed 2 bases, and the junction held 11 bases outside the gene matches. Per germline, CDR1 MNHEY and CDR2 SMNVEV (reference sequence). All patients experienced relapse after autologous stem cell transplantation, and brentuximab vedotin exposure was variable. The best responses consisted of complete response, partial response or progressive disease. The specimen comprised peripheral blood mononuclear cells (PBMCs), sampled before the second cycle of nivolumab. The sequence came from a human donor with classical Hodgkin lymphoma. This sequence joins TRBV27 and TRBJ1-5, with TRBD1 matching over 8 bases. CDR3 nucleotides: TGTGCCAGCAGTCCGGAGGCAGGGGGCGATGGCAATCAGCCCCAGCATTTT. Amino acid sequence: CASSPEAGGDGNQPQHF.